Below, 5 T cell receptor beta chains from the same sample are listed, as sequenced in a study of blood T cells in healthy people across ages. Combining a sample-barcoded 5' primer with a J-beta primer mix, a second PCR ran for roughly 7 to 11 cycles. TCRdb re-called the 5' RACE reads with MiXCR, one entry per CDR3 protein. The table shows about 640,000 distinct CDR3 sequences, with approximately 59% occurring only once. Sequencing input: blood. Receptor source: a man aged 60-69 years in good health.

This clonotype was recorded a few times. This chain's CDR3 is CSAPGTVNYGYTF. CDR3 coding DNA: TGCAGTGCTCCCGGGACGGTTAACTATGGCTACACCTTC. This chain links TRBV20-1 with TRBJ1-2; D may be TRBD1 (5 bases). V was clipped by 5 bases and J by 1 base, with 11 bases between them. The CDR3 loop spans 13 amino acids. Germline assignment: CDR1 DFQATT and CDR2 SNEGSKA (reference sequence).

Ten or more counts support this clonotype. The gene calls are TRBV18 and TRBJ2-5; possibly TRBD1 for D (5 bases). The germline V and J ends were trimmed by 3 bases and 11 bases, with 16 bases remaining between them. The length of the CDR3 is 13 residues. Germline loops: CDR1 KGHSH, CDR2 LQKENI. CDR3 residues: CASSPRTSREQYF. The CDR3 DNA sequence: TGTGCCAGCTCACCTCGGACATCTCGTGAGCAGTACTTC. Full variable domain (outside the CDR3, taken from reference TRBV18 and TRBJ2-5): NAGVMQNPRHLVRRRGQEARLRCSPMKGHSHVYWYRQLPEEGLKFMVYLQKENIIDESGMPKERFSAEFPKEGPSILRIQQVVRGDSAAYFCASSPRTSREQYFGPGTRLLVL.

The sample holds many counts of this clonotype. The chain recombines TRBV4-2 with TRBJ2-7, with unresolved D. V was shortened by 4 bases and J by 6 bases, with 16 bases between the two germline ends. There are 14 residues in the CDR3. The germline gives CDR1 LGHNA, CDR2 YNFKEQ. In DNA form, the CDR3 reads TGTGCCAGCAGCCCGGAGAGAAGCACGAGCGAGCAGTACTTC. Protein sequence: CASSPERSTSEQYF.

CDR3 nucleotides: TGTGCCAGCAGTTTACAACGAGATACGCAGTATTTT. It is translated as CASSLQRDTQYF. This chain uses TRBV12-3 or TRBV12-4 with TRBJ2-3, with unresolved D. V lost 2 bases and J lost 5, with 5 bases in between. CDR3 length: 12 residues.

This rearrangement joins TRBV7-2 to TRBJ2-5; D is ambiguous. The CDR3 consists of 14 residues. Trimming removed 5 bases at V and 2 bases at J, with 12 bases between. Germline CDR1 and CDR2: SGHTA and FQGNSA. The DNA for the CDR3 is TGTGCCAGCAGCCCCCAACCTTGGCAAGAGACCCAGTACTTC. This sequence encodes CASSPQPWQETQYF. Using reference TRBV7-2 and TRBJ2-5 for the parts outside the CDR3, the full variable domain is GAGVSQSPSNKVTEKGKDVELRCDPISGHTALYWYRQSLGQGLEFLIYFQGNSAPDKSGLPSDRFSAERTGGSVSTLTIQRTQQEDSAVYLCASSPQPWQETQYFGPGTRLLVL.